The 3 T cell receptor beta chains below come from one sample, sequenced in a study of shared clonotypes between healthy human individuals. The repertoire was sequenced with immunoSEQ multiplex PCR; TCRdb's copy has only in-frame clones and lacks some. The data contain some 360,000 clones, around four fifths of them seen just once; the ten biggest clones take up less than 11%. The sequencing input was memory CD4+ T cells sorted from blood. Noted subset: CD45RA-negative fraction. These receptors were collected from a man aged 25-45 years in good health.

The chain has TRBV19 and TRBJ2-1, with D possibly matching TRBD2 (7 bases). Trimming shortened V by 7 bases and J by 7 bases, and 20 bases separated the two germline ends. CDR1 is LNHDA, CDR2 SQIVND, per germline (reference sequence). The CDR3 totals 15 residues. CDR3 protein: CASTYGGGRRNEQFF. The DNA of the CDR3 is TGTGCCAGTACCTATGGGGGGGGCCGCCGAAATGAGCAGTTCTTC.

With respect to this clone: One junction end does not reproduce the germline sequence, and a read error may be involved. The V and J genes are TRBV10-1 and TRBJ2-7; 9 bases match TRBD2. Looked up from germline, CDR1 is WNHNN and CDR2 is SYGVQD (reference sequence). The CDR3 totals 12 residues. The CDR3 spells CASSRTSVPVLF. DNA of the CDR3: TGCGCCAGCAGTCGGACTAGCGTACCGGTTTTATTC.

The chain has TRBV27 and TRBJ2-7; D uncertain. Trimming took off 3 bases at V and 4 bases at J, with 16 bases between the two ends. The germline V gene encodes CDR1 MNHEY and CDR2 SMNVEV (reference sequence). There are 15 residues in the CDR3. The CDR3 bases are TGTGCCAGCAGTTTTTCGGCAACGACACAATACGAGCAGTACTTC. It encodes CASSFSATTQYEQYF.